A single sample gave rise to the 7 T cell receptor beta chains below, sequenced in a study of T cell changes during pregnancy in multiple sclerosis. Method: immunoSEQ multiplex PCR; TCRdb's copy keeps in-frame clones and lacks some. The sample holds under 50,000 clones, around 90% seen once. Sequenced here: peripheral blood, sampled in the first trimester of pregnancy. The source is a female donor in good health, enrolled as a control in a pregnancy study.

The rearrangement joins TRBV11-2 to TRBJ2-1; D remains ambiguous. This CDR3 is built from 11 residues. Trimming shortened V by 0 bases and J by 9 bases, and 3 bases separated the two germline ends. CDR1 is SGHAT and CDR2 is FQNNGV in the germline V gene. CDR3 in amino acids: CASSLESEQFF. CDR3 nucleotide sequence: TGTGCCAGCAGCTTAGAGAGTGAGCAGTTCTTC.

This chain links TRBV6-5 with TRBJ1-1; TRBD1 might be the D (6 bases). Germline CDR1 is MNHEY and CDR2 is SVGAGI. Trimming took 6 bases from V and 4 from J, leaving 18 bases between them. The CDR3 consists of 15 residues. CDR3 coding DNA: TGTGCCAGCAGGCGTGGGGGGGGCGGGGGCACTGAAGCTTTCTTT. Amino acid sequence: CASRRGGGGGTEAFF.

The genes are TRBV7-2 and TRBJ2-3; D is perhaps TRBD2 (6 bases). The CDR3 runs to 16 residues. Trimming cost V 0 bases and J 2 bases, with 12 bases left between them. CDR1 SGHTA and CDR2 FQGNSA come from the germline V gene. CDR3 region: CASSLAIAGNTDTQYF. For the CDR3, the DNA is TGTGCCAGCAGCTTAGCGATTGCGGGGAACACAGATACGCAGTATTTT.

V is TRBV9 and J is TRBJ1-2; TRBD1 aligns across 10 bases. Germline CDR1 SGDLS, CDR2 YYNGEE. Losses at the gene ends were 0 bases for V and 6 bases for J; bases not matched to a gene: 2. The CDR3 loop spans 14 amino acids. This CDR3 reads CASSVAGQGNGYTF. CDR3 bases: TGTGCCAGCAGCGTAGCGGGACAGGGGAATGGCTACACCTTC.

The chain combines TRBV7-6 with TRBJ2-1, with 8 bases aligning to TRBD2. CDR1 SGHVS and CDR2 FNYEAQ come from the germline V gene. The CDR3 totals 16 residues. V gave up 5 bases and J gave up 4 bases; unmatched junction bases: 10. CDR3 nucleotides: TGTGCCAGCAGCACCCGACCTAGCGGGCCTTACAATGAGCAGTTCTTC. It translates to CASSTRPSGPYNEQFF. The full variable domain, completed using reference TRBV7-6 and TRBJ2-1, is GAGVSQSPRYKVTKRGQDVALRCDPISGHVSLYWYRQALGQGPEFLTYFNYEAQQDKSGLPNDRFSAERPEGSISTLTIQRTEQRDSAMYRCASSTRPSGPYNEQFFGPGTRLTVL.

J is TRBJ2-1 and V is TRBV7-9; 11 bases map to TRBD1. There are 14 residues in the CDR3. V lost 4 bases and J lost 7; bases outside the gene matches: 3. CDR1 is SEHNR and CDR2 is FQNEAQ in the germline V gene (reference sequence). The DNA of the CDR3 is TGTGCCAGCAGCTGGGACAGGGGGTCGAATGAGCAGTTCTTC. Its translation is CASSWDRGSNEQFF.

This clone was observed a single time. The chain couples TRBV10-3 to TRBJ1-1; 11 bases agree with TRBD1. V dropped 10 bases and J dropped 4; count of bases not matched to a gene: 17. In germline, CDR1 is ENHRY, CDR2 SYGVKD. The CDR3 contains 17 residues. The CDR3 protein is CATYNPGQGVWGTEAFF. The CDR3 DNA reads TGTGCCACCTATAATCCGGGACAGGGGGTTTGGGGCACTGAAGCTTTCTTT.